These T cell receptor beta chains were read from a single sample in a study of T cells after posttransplantation cyclophosphamide. Some clones are missing from TCRdb's copy, which holds only in-frame ones; the method was immunoSEQ multiplex PCR. Listed for the sample are about 1,200 clones, none seen a single time. The input for sequencing was PBMCs, taken 84 days after allogeneic stem cell transplant with posttransplant cyclophosphamide. The receptors originated from a young adult male patient who received an allogeneic stem cell transplant from a related donor, was CMV-positive, and had no GVHD. Among the T cells, some may be from the graft donor. CDR3s include the opening cysteine and the closing phenylalanine or tryptophan. D genes are given only for firm matches. The size field is filled for only some rows; it gives once, few, many or a size class.

TRBV19	large	.	TRBJ1-1	CASSINSNTEAFF	TGTGCCAGTAGTATAAACTCGAACACTGAAGCTTTCTTT
TRBV18	medium-sized	.	TRBJ1-2	CASSPTHTSPGVRGYGYTF	TGTGCCAGCTCACCCACACATACGTCTCCAGGGGTCAGGGGATATGGCTACACCTTC
TRBV7-9	large	TRBD2	TRBJ2-2	CASSSGLATGELFF	TGTGCCAGCAGCAGCGGACTAGCGACCGGGGAGCTGTTTTTT
TRBV7-2	few	TRBD2	TRBJ2-2	CASSLRLAGDTGELFF	TGTGCCAGCAGCTTAAGGCTAGCGGGTGACACCGGGGAGCTGTTTTTT
TRBV12-3/TRBV12-4	medium-sized	TRBD2	TRBJ2-7	CASSYGLAGEQYF	TGTGCCAGCAGCTACGGACTAGCAGGCGAGCAGTACTTC
TRBV7-8	many	TRBD2	TRBJ2-2	CASSLSGGFTGELFF	TGTGCCAGCAGCCTTAGCGGGGGGTTCACCGGGGAGCTGTTTTTT
TRBV5-1	large	.	TRBJ2-7	CASSLGQPPYEQYF	TGCGCCAGCAGCTTGGGACAGCCTCCCTACGAGCAGTACTTC
TRBV11-3	medium-sized	TRBD1	TRBJ2-7	CASSLRTGGLYEQYF	TGTGCCAGCAGCCTCAGGACAGGGGGTCTGTACGAGCAGTACTTC
TRBV9	many	.	TRBJ2-1	CASSVKGGALSYNEQFF	TGTGCCAGCAGCGTAAAAGGAGGGGCCCTCTCCTACAATGAGCAGTTCTTC
TRBV4-1	medium-sized	TRBD2	TRBJ2-1	CASRHVSGKENNEQFF	TGCGCCAGCAGACACGTTAGCGGGAAAGAGAACAATGAGCAGTTCTTC
TRBV24-1	medium-sized	.	TRBJ1-1	CATSDPRDTEAFF	TGTGCCACCAGTGACCCCAGGGACACTGAAGCTTTCTTT
TRBV6-5	medium-sized	.	TRBJ1-2	CASSYGGSYTF	TGTGCCAGCAGTTACGGGGGCAGCTACACCTTC
TRBV11-2	many	.	TRBJ1-2	CASSPWEGVRDKGGYGYTF	TGTGCCAGCAGCCCATGGGAAGGGGTGCGGGACAAGGGCGGCTATGGCTACACCTTC
TRBV5-6	medium-sized	.	TRBJ2-1	CASRQTVDNEQFF	TGTGCCAGCAGACAGACAGTTGACAATGAGCAGTTCTTC
TRBV9	medium-sized	.	TRBJ2-1	CASSVAGALYNEQFF	TGTGCCAGCAGCGTGGCGGGGGCCTTGTACAATGAGCAGTTCTTC
TRBV5-1	.	TRBD1	TRBJ1-2	CASSPGQGYVGYTF	TGCGCCAGCAGTCCGGGACAGGGGTACGTAGGCTACACCTTC
TRBV7-9	medium-sized	.	TRBJ1-2	CASSLSTDGYTF	TGTGCCAGCAGCTTAAGTACGGATGGCTACACCTTC
TRBV9	many	TRBD2	TRBJ2-3	CASSATSGRDLTDTQYF	TGTGCCAGCAGCGCGACTAGCGGGAGGGATCTCACAGATACGCAGTATTTT
TRBV6-6	medium-sized	TRBD2	TRBJ2-1	CASSWGSGNNEQFF	TGTGCCAGCAGCTGGGGTAGCGGGAACAATGAGCAGTTCTTC
TRBV30	medium-sized	TRBD1	TRBJ1-4	CAWTRQGHEKLFF	TGTGCCTGGACGAGACAGGGACATGAAAAACTGTTTTTT
TRBV5-1	medium-sized	TRBD2	TRBJ2-3	CASSTWTSAVDTQYF	TGCGCCAGCAGCACCTGGACTAGCGCCGTAGATACGCAGTATTTT
TRBV18	medium-sized	.	TRBJ2-7	CASSPPARSRGSNEQYF	TGTGCCAGCTCACCACCGGCCCGTTCTCGGGGTAGCAACGAGCAGTACTTC
TRBV7-9	medium-sized	.	TRBJ1-2	CASSPQGSYGYTF	TGTGCCAGCAGCCCACAGGGCTCCTATGGCTACACCTTC
TRBV5-1	medium-sized	TRBD1	TRBJ2-1	CASRQPDRDNEQFF	TGCGCCAGCAGACAGCCGGACAGGGACAATGAGCAGTTCTTC
TRBV6-2/TRBV6-3	medium-sized	.	TRBJ1-5	CASTGQYNQPQHF	TGTGCCAGCACCGGACAGTACAATCAGCCCCAGCATTTT
TRBV11-2	medium-sized	.	TRBJ2-2	CASSLGYNTGELFF	TGTGCCAGCAGCCTGGGCTATAACACCGGGGAGCTGTTTTTT
TRBV7-9	medium-sized	TRBD1	TRBJ1-1	CASSISRQGPGMNTEAFF	TGTGCCAGCAGCATATCCCGACAGGGACCAGGAATGAACACTGAAGCTTTCTTT
TRBV28	medium-sized	TRBD1	TRBJ2-7	CASSLWAGTGSGEQYF	TGTGCCAGCAGTTTATGGGCCGGGACAGGGAGCGGCGAGCAGTACTTC